This T cell receptor beta chain appears in the sequencing data of a study of T cell responses to AZD1222 COVID-19 vaccine (dated by TCRdb to the early 2020s). Notes on the research overall: AZD1222 recipients given second doses at about 4 weeks or at about 12 weeks were pooled, since spike-specific TCR depth and breadth were not found to differ between the two schedules. A total of more than 230 trial participants underwent TCR sequencing, of whom around 200 received two doses of AZD1222 and around 26 received two doses of the MenACWY control vaccine. Trial participants were enrolled into age subgroups of 18-55, 56-69 and 70-plus years, which contained approximately 150, 28 and 58 TCR-sequenced participants, respectively. Overall results and qualifications from the work: Conclusions about previously exposed vaccinees are limited because only a handful of AZD1222 recipients were SARS-CoV-2 seropositive at baseline. The vaccine-associated CD4 TCRs covered the entire spike protein, and the dominant responses fell in regions 160-218 and 743-854. Reportedly, close to half of the unique spike-specific TCRs recognized epitopes lying outside the regions that are mutated in the B.1.351 and B.1.1.7 variants. Participants were mostly white British and included more females than males, and it was suggested by the authors that clonal diversity may have been underestimated. In the small 56-69-year group, the increase in depth fell short of significance, most likely because of low power. After two AZD1222 doses, both the breadth and the depth of spike-specific TCRs were significantly higher than at day 0 and than in MenACWY recipients. Because no day 14 peak-response samples were available, the repertoires could be characterized only after the peak T cell response.

Worth noting for this clone: The antigen it recognizes is unknown. No per-base quality is available; no much larger clone lies one base away.

The CDR3 regions of human TCRbeta chains were subjected to immunosequencing. In the source study's methods: TCRs in the repertoires were matched against a reference library of SARS-CoV-2-specific TCRs that had been generated with the MIRA antigen-specificity platform. Breadth was defined as the fraction of unique TCRs that were SARS-CoV-2-associated, and depth was defined as the fraction of total T cells that were SARS-CoV-2-associated. Using the MIRA data, each spike-specific TCR was mapped to the spike region that the TCR reacts to and placed in a CD4 or CD8 class. Log10-transformed breadth and depth values were compared by one-way ANOVA with Sidak's multiple comparisons tests. This immuneACCESS table, as held by TCRdb, lists in-frame sequences with V and J called but not all clones. Of the missing ones, under half trace to an unresolved V gene in checked studies; the others have no known cause. D and trimming were read from the DNA, whereas the V and J calls and clone size are those reported in that table. The sample table shows around 160,000 clones, and 88% are seen once. Approximately 15% of the sample is in the top ten clones.

Taken from the germline V gene (reference sequence), the CDR1 and CDR2 loops are SEHNR and FQNEAQ. V is shortened by 3 bases, J by 7 bases, and the region joining them spans 22 bases. Including the terminal cysteine and phenylalanine, the CDR3 comprises 18 residues. Only CDR3 DNA remains: 54 bases, in frame from the first base. The time point label on this specimen signifies: baseline before first vaccination. Samples from vaccinated people were obtained from the UK trials COV001 and COV002, which included a single-blind randomized controlled phase 2/3 trial of AZD1222 (ChAdOx1 nCoV-19) in healthy adults. Trial participant PBMC samples were collected at day 0 and day 28 after the second dose for TCRbeta chain sequencing.

Here the sequenced sample was peripheral blood, taken on day 0 of AZD1222 vaccination. The chain links TRBV7-9 with TRBJ1-6; TRBD1 is perhaps the D gene, given 5 matching bases. The sequence was obtained from an adult in good health. The CDR3 loop reads CASSFLGGRGATNSPLHF. The bases read TGTGCCAGCAGCTTCCTAGGCGGGCGGGGCGCGACCAATTCACCCCTCCACTTT.